The 30 T cell receptor beta chains below all came from one sample that was sequenced in a study of T cell responses to AZD1222 COVID-19 vaccine. Sequenced by immunoSEQ multiplex PCR; TCRdb stores in-frame clones only, minus some. The sample lists 85,000 to 130,000 clones; over 70% were seen once. Here the sequenced sample was peripheral blood, taken on day 0 of AZD1222 vaccination. These receptors came from an adult in good health.

Relative to its sample, this clone is medium-sized. The J gene is TRBJ2-7, the V gene TRBV29-1; D is unresolved. This CDR3 is 11 amino acids long. V lost 7 bases, J lost 5 bases, and 12 bases lay in between. CDR1 and CDR2 from the germline V gene are SQVTM and ANQGSEA. The CDR3 region is CSGVKGNEQYF. CDR3 nucleotide sequence: TGCAGCGGAGTAAAGGGCAACGAGCAGTACTTC.

The chain uses TRBV19 and TRBJ2-7; D is perhaps TRBD1 (5 bases). V dropped 5 bases and J dropped 12 bases, with 26 bases sitting between them. The CDR3 spans 15 residues. Germline-derived CDR1 and CDR2 are LNHDA and SQIVND (reference sequence). Written as DNA, the CDR3 is TGTGCCAGTAGTGCGGAAACCGACGCAGGCACCACAGGGTACTTC. This encodes CASSAETDAGTTGYF.

The chain uses TRBV27 and TRBJ2-1, with 9 bases identical to TRBD1. The J segment lost 6 bases and the V segment lost 0 bases, leaving 3 bases of the junction unmatched. Germline assignment: CDR1 MNHEY and CDR2 SMNVEV (reference sequence). CDR3 size: 15 residues. The CDR3 loop is CASSLSGTGTNEQFF. The CDR3 DNA reads as TGTGCCAGCAGTTTATCCGGGACAGGGACCAATGAGCAGTTCTTC.

The rearrangement joins TRBV10-3 to TRBJ1-5, with 9 bases lining up with TRBD1. Trimming at V came to 6 bases and at J to 4 bases, leaving 13 bases not matched to a gene. Per germline, CDR1 ENHRY and CDR2 SYGVKD. CDR3 length: 17 amino acids. The CDR3 sequence is CAISSSGTGRENQPQHF. The CDR3 DNA follows: TGTGCCATCAGCAGTTCCGGGACAGGGCGAGAGAATCAGCCCCAGCATTTT.

The V call is TRBV5-6, the J call TRBJ1-2, with 8 positions matching TRBD1. J was trimmed by 8 bases and V by 4 bases; bases with no gene match: 10. CDR1 SGHDT and CDR2 YYEEEE come from the germline V gene. The CDR3 has 14 residues. The CDR3 is CASSGRTGSGGYTF. As DNA, the CDR3 is TGTGCCAGCAGCGGTAGGACAGGGTCAGGAGGCTACACCTTC.

This clone was counted a single time. The V and J genes are TRBV5-4 and TRBJ1-1; TRBD1 matches 8 bases. Trimming took 4 bases from V and 0 from J; bases not matched to a gene: 5. This CDR3 contains 15 residues. Germline CDR1 SGHNT, CDR2 YYREEE (reference sequence). The CDR3 protein is CASSERGQVNTEAFF. The CDR3 nucleotides are TGTGCCAGCAGCGAGAGGGGACAGGTGAACACTGAAGCTTTCTTT.

The CDR3 loop is CASSGTRGKNSPLHF. The CDR3, as DNA: TGTGCCAGCAGCGGCACCAGGGGGAAAAATTCACCCCTCCACTTT. The genes are TRBV7-2 and TRBJ1-6, with TRBD1 identical over 7 bases. Germline V gives CDR1 SGHTA, CDR2 FQGNSA. The CDR3 consists of 15 residues. V trimming: 5 bases; J trimming: 7 bases; junction bases outside the gene matches: 8.

The CDR3 DNA reads as TGTGCCAGCAGTTACGGCCGAAGGGGTGGGGACACCGGGGAGCTGTTTTTT. Translation: CASSYGRRGGDTGELFF. The rearrangement uses TRBV6-2 or TRBV6-3 and TRBJ2-2, with D perhaps matching TRBD1 (5 bases). Germline lookup yields CDR1 MNHEY and CDR2 SVGEGT. V gave up 2 bases and J gave up 3 bases, with 16 bases separating them. This CDR3 has 17 amino acids.

This clone was observed a handful of times. The V and J genes are TRBV29-1 and TRBJ2-7, with TRBD1 matching over 8 bases. V gave up 4 bases and J gave up 4 bases; unmatched junction bases: 6. This CDR3 contains 13 residues. Germline-derived CDR1 and CDR2 are SQVTM and ANQGSEA. The CDR3 DNA is TGCAGCGTTGCCTTGACAGGGGTTTACGAGCAGTACTTC. Protein: CSVALTGVYEQYF.

This clone was counted a single time. Other DNA sequences in the same sample also yield this CDR3. V is TRBV9 and J is TRBJ1-2, with 7 bases aligning to TRBD1. V lost 2 bases, J lost 3 bases, and 4 bases stayed unmatched. The CDR3 sequence is 14 residues long. CDR1 and CDR2 from the germline V gene are SGDLS and YYNGEE. The CDR3: CASSVGQGDYGYTF. The CDR3 nucleotides are TGTGCCAGCAGCGTTGGGCAGGGGGACTATGGCTACACCTTC.

This clone was observed a handful of times. The CDR3 region is CSVARLNYGYTF. The CDR3 nucleotides read TGCAGCGTTGCCCGGCTTAACTATGGCTACACCTTC. This chain uses TRBV29-1 with TRBJ1-2; D uncertain. The V end lost 4 bases, the J end lost 1 base, and 7 bases lay between the germline ends. The CDR3 sequence is 12 residues long. CDR1 is SQVTM, CDR2 ANQGSEA, per germline.

The rearrangement uses TRBV28 and TRBJ1-2; 7 bases map to TRBD1. After removal of 5 bases from V and 9 bases from J, the junction contained 6 bases not matched to a gene. This CDR3 comprises 12 residues. CDR1 and CDR2 (germline): MDHEN, SYDVKM. CDR3 region: CASSKQGTRYTF. As DNA, the CDR3 is TGTGCCAGCAGTAAACAGGGGACACGCTACACCTTC.

The chain carries TRBV28 and TRBJ1-1; no reliable D call. Germline lookup yields CDR1 MDHEN and CDR2 SYDVKM. V lost 5 bases to trimming and J lost 7 bases, with 8 bases between them. The CDR3 runs 11 residues. The CDR3 nucleotides read TGTGCCAGCAGTCTCCGCTTTGAAGCTTTCTTT. Translating it yields CASSLRFEAFF.

This clone has only one observation. This chain connects TRBV28 to TRBJ1-2; TRBD1 matches 7 bases. The germline CDR1 and CDR2 sequences are MDHEN and SYDVKM. The CDR3 sequence is 15 residues long. With 1 base clipped from V and 6 bases from J, the junction kept 8 bases outside the gene matches. CDR3: CASSLYQGDSDGYTF. The CDR3 DNA follows: TGTGCCAGCAGTTTATACCAGGGGGATTCGGATGGCTACACCTTC.

The chain joins TRBV10-2 to TRBJ2-1, with D perhaps being TRBD1 or TRBD2 (6 bases each). This CDR3 region has 15 residues. Germline V gives CDR1 WSHSY, CDR2 SAAADI. V lost 6 bases to trimming and J lost 4 bases, with 16 bases between them. This CDR3 reads CASRGGGALYNEQFF. CDR3 sequence (DNA): TGCGCCAGCAGGGGGGGCGGGGCCCTGTACAATGAGCAGTTCTTC.

This clone was counted between two and nine times. The CDR3 sequence: CASSLSGDGKANYGYTF. CDR3 DNA: TGTGCCAGCTCGCTGTCGGGAGACGGAAAAGCTAACTATGGCTACACCTTC. This chain joins TRBV14 and TRBJ1-2; no reliable D call. Trimming took off 8 bases at V and 0 bases at J, with 22 bases between the two ends. CDR1 is SGHDN, CDR2 FVKESK, per germline. This CDR3 is built from 17 residues.

This CDR3 is CASSLGLGPQHF. The CDR3, as DNA: TGTGCCAGCAGTTTAGGATTAGGGCCCCAGCATTTT. The V and J genes are TRBV27 and TRBJ1-5; D is ambiguous. The CDR3 is made up of 12 amino acids. Germline V gene lookup returns CDR1 MNHEY and CDR2 SMNVEV (reference sequence). With 2 bases removed from V and 9 bases from J, the gap between germline ends came to 8 bases.

The rearrangement uses TRBV14 and TRBJ2-2, with TRBD2 matching 10 bases. V lost 4 bases and J lost 6; bases outside the gene matches: 17. This CDR3 is 19 amino acids long. Germline assignment: CDR1 SGHDN and CDR2 FVKESK. CDR3 in DNA: TGTGCCAGCAGCCCCCACCCGTCGGGGCTAGCGGGAGAGTCCGGGGAGCTGTTTTTT. This sequence encodes CASSPHPSGLAGESGELFF.

This clone was observed once. The CDR3 sequence is CASSEQGGDYGYTF. The CDR3 bases are TGTGCCAGCAGTGAACAGGGGGGAGACTATGGCTACACCTTC. The gene calls are TRBV2 and TRBJ1-2; 7 bases map to TRBD1. J gave up 3 bases and V 2 bases, and 3 bases lay outside the gene matches. Germline V lookup: CDR1 SNHLY, CDR2 FYNNEI. The CDR3 has 14 amino acids.

CDR3 in amino acids: CASSSTGEAYNEQFF. CDR3 coding DNA: TGTGCCAGCAGTTCCACAGGAGAAGCCTACAATGAGCAGTTCTTC. The gene calls are TRBV6-2 or TRBV6-3 and TRBJ2-1; TRBD1 is a possible D gene (5 bases). The CDR3 runs to 15 residues. Trimming shortened V by 4 bases and J by 2 bases, and 12 bases separated the two germline ends. In germline, CDR1 is MNHEY, CDR2 SVGEGT.

J is TRBJ1-2 and V is TRBV7-9, with D maybe TRBD1 (5 bases). The CDR3 runs 14 residues. V dropped 5 bases and J dropped 8 bases, with 18 bases sitting between them. The V gene's germline CDR1 is SEHNR and CDR2 FQNEAQ (reference sequence). The CDR3 spells CASSPRGGSGGYTF. The DNA of the CDR3 is TGTGCCAGCAGCCCAAGGGGAGGGTCTGGCGGCTACACCTTC.

CDR3 DNA sequence: TGTGCCAGTAGTATGGGTAAAGGGGGCGCGAGCAAAAACATTCAGTACTTC. Protein product: CASSMGKGGASKNIQYF. This chain connects TRBV19 to TRBJ2-4, with 7 bases fitting TRBD1. The ends lost 3 bases at V and 3 bases at J; junction bases unmatched: 11. From germline, CDR1 is LNHDA and CDR2 SQIVND (reference sequence). The length of the CDR3 is 17 residues.

This chain links TRBV5-1 with TRBJ2-2, with 10 bases that match TRBD2. The CDR3 sequence is 16 residues long. V shed 4 bases and J 0 bases; nucleotides not matched to a gene: 3. Germline CDR1 and CDR2: SGHRS and YFSETQ. The CDR3 DNA follows: TGCGCCAGCAGCAGGCTAGCGGGGGCGAACACCGGGGAGCTGTTTTTT. Translation gives CASSRLAGANTGELFF.

V usage is TRBV5-1 and J usage is TRBJ2-7; weak D call: TRBD1 (6 bases). CDR1 is SGHRS, CDR2 YFSETQ, per germline. The CDR3 is made up of 12 amino acids. Trimming took off 7 bases at V and 2 bases at J, with 10 bases between the two ends. CDR3: CASWDTPYEQYF. DNA of the CDR3: TGCGCCAGCTGGGACACTCCCTACGAGCAGTACTTC.

The rearrangement joins TRBV11-3 to TRBJ2-7; 10 nucleotides agree with TRBD1. V lost 5 bases and J lost 2; bases outside the gene matches: 6. CDR3 length: 15 amino acids. Germline V gene sequence: CDR1 SGHNT, CDR2 YENEEA. CDR3 nucleotide sequence: TGTGCCAGCAGCAGGGGACAGGGGCTGACCTACGAGCAGTACTTC. It codes for CASSRGQGLTYEQYF.

V is TRBV5-1 and J is TRBJ2-2; D tentatively reads TRBD1 or TRBD2 (5 bases each). Germline CDR1 and CDR2: SGHRS and YFSETQ. Trimming left V 0 bases short and J 5 bases short, with 8 bases between. The CDR3 totals 14 residues. CDR3 residues: CASSLAGPTGELFF. CDR3 nucleotide sequence: TGCGCCAGCAGCTTGGCGGGACCGACCGGGGAGCTGTTTTTT.

The V gene is TRBV29-1, the J gene TRBJ2-1; the D gene is possibly TRBD2 (6 bases). The CDR3 loop spans 15 amino acids. Germline V lookup: CDR1 SQVTM, CDR2 ANQGSEA. The germline V and J ends were trimmed by 7 bases and 0 bases, with 16 bases remaining between them. The CDR3 sequence is CSAGGGPGSYNEQFF. As DNA, the CDR3 is TGCAGCGCCGGTGGAGGGCCGGGCTCCTACAATGAGCAGTTCTTC.

V gene TRBV14 combines with J gene TRBJ1-1; a possible D gene is TRBD1 (6 bases). V dropped 3 bases and J dropped 3 bases, with 14 bases sitting between them. CDR1 and CDR2 from the germline V gene are SGHDN and FVKESK. The CDR3 has 15 amino acids. CDR3 DNA: TGTGCCAGCAGCCAGGACAGCTGGGGTGACACTGAAGCTTTCTTT. It translates to CASSQDSWGDTEAFF.

J is TRBJ2-7 and V is TRBV5-1; 7 positions agree with TRBD1. Germline-derived CDR1 and CDR2 are SGHRS and YFSETQ. Losses at the gene ends were 5 bases for V and 0 bases for J; bases not matched to a gene: 8. The CDR3 runs to 15 residues. CDR3 amino acids: CASSPRQGSSYEQYF. CDR3 nucleotides: TGCGCCAGCAGTCCGAGACAGGGCAGCTCCTACGAGCAGTACTTC.

This clone has only one observation. This chain links TRBV12-3 or TRBV12-4 with TRBJ1-4; D gene unclear. This CDR3 contains 11 residues. Trimming took off 3 bases at V and 7 bases at J, with 3 bases between the two ends. DNA for the CDR3: TGTGCCAGCAGTTTGGTTGAAAAACTGTTTTTT. Its protein product is CASSLVEKLFF.